The 20 T cell receptor beta chains listed next were all sequenced from one sample in a study of T-cell memory formation after mild COVID-19. In TCRdb, the 5' RACE reads were re-called with MiXCR into one record per CDR3 protein. The repertoire holds hundreds of thousands of distinct CDR3 sequences, roughly 21% seen once, with around an eighth in the top ten. The specimen was PBMCs or a T cell subset sorted from them (not recorded which). The receptors shown here come from an adult woman who had mild COVID-19 (a few samples of this study predate the infection). Cell type and time point are not known.

The chain carries TRBV24-1 and TRBJ2-7; D unclear. Germline assignment: CDR1 KGHDR and CDR2 SFDVKD. V was shortened by 4 bases and J by 3 bases, with 9 bases between the two germline ends. The CDR3 loop spans 13 amino acids. The chain's CDR3 is CATSDPSHYEQYF. The CDR3 nucleotides read TGTGCCACCAGTGACCCAAGTCACTACGAGCAGTACTTC.

The chain uses TRBV20-1 and TRBJ2-5; TRBD2 matches at 9 bases. Germline V gives CDR1 DFQATT, CDR2 SNEGSKA (reference sequence). The CDR3 runs to 12 residues. V shed 3 bases and J 4 bases; nucleotides not matched to a gene: 0. CDR3 amino acids: CSARTSGETQYF. CDR3 bases: TGCAGTGCTAGGACTAGCGGAGAGACCCAGTACTTC.

In this sample, this clonotype turned up once. The chain carries TRBV6-5 and TRBJ1-2; unclear D gene. Per the germline V gene, CDR1 is MNHEY and CDR2 is SVGAGI. This CDR3 spans 14 amino acids. With 5 bases removed from V and 8 bases from J, the gap between germline ends came to 18 bases. The CDR3 region has the DNA TGTGCCAGCAGTCAACAACTAAGACCTAAGGGCTACACCTTC. It yields the protein CASSQQLRPKGYTF.

This clonotype was counted a few times. V is TRBV4-1 and J is TRBJ1-1, with D possibly being TRBD1 (5 bases). Germline V lookup: CDR1 MGHRA, CDR2 YSYEKL. The CDR3 sequence is 14 residues long. Trimming took off 0 bases at V and 8 bases at J, with 13 bases between the two ends. For the CDR3, the DNA is TGCGCCAGCAGCCAAGATTTGATTGAGGGGGAAGCTTTCTTT. Its translation is CASSQDLIEGEAFF.

The chain has TRBV30 and TRBJ2-2; a weak D match, TRBD1 (6 bases). The CDR3 covers 16 residues. The germline V and J ends were trimmed by 5 bases and 6 bases, with 22 bases remaining between them. CDR1 and CDR2 (germline): GTSNPN, SVGIG (reference sequence). CDR3 loop: CAWDDPRFGGSGELFF. In DNA form, the CDR3 reads TGTGCCTGGGACGACCCTCGTTTTGGGGGCTCCGGGGAGCTGTTTTTT.

The rearrangement joins TRBV24-1 to TRBJ1-5; D unresolved. Per the germline V gene, CDR1 is KGHDR and CDR2 is SFDVKD. Trimming left V 5 bases short and J 2 bases short, with 12 bases between. This CDR3 region has 15 residues. DNA of the CDR3: TGTGCCACCAGTGCAACAGCGTCGGGCAATCAGCCCCAGCATTTT. The encoded protein is CATSATASGNQPQHF.

This clonotype was counted a few times. The chain uses TRBV2 and TRBJ1-2; TRBD1 is a possible D gene (5 bases). V was trimmed by 10 bases and J by 2 bases, leaving 20 bases between them. Per germline, CDR1 SNHLY and CDR2 FYNNEI. The CDR3 has 15 amino acids. The CDR3 is CATQQGETRNYGYTF. In nucleotides, the CDR3 is TGTGCCACCCAGCAAGGGGAGACCCGAAACTATGGCTACACCTTC.

This clonotype has just a few counts. The chain recombines TRBV7-3 with TRBJ2-7; no definite D call. The CDR3 covers 15 residues. Between the trimmed V and J ends, which lost 5 bases and 4 bases, there was a span of 18 bases. Germline V gene lookup returns CDR1 SGHTA and CDR2 FQGTGA. The CDR3 coding sequence is TGTGCCAGCAGCCAGAGCCATGGCTTGGGGTACGAGCAGTACTTC. This encodes CASSQSHGLGYEQYF.

In its sample, this clonotype was seen a few times. The V gene is TRBV5-1, the J gene TRBJ1-2; D gene ambiguous. The V gene lost 1 base and the J gene lost 7 bases, with 2 bases spanning the gap. Germline values: CDR1 SGHRS, CDR2 YFSETQ. This CDR3 region has 10 residues. The CDR3 region has the DNA TGCGCCAGCAGCTTGCTTGGCTACACCTTC. Its protein is CASSLLGYTF.

The rearrangement links TRBV11-3 to TRBJ1-1, with D hard to call. CDR3 length equals 15 residues. Germline V gene lookup returns CDR1 SGHNT and CDR2 YENEEA. Trimming took 1 base from V and 1 from J, leaving 10 bases between them. The CDR3 bases are TGTGCCAGCAGCTTAGTTGAAGGGCCGAACACTGAAGCTTTCTTT. Translation: CASSLVEGPNTEAFF.

The chain links TRBV6-2 or TRBV6-3 to TRBJ2-2, with 7 bases aligning to TRBD1. The ends lost 8 bases at V and 2 bases at J; junction bases unmatched: 8. The CDR3 runs to 15 residues. Germline V gene data show CDR1 as MNHEY and CDR2 as SVGEGT. The CDR3 DNA is TGTGCCAGCCGAGGTAGGGGGCTAAACACCGGGGAGCTGTTTTTT. This translates into CASRGRGLNTGELFF.

The chain joins TRBV7-9 to TRBJ2-7, with 9 bases lining up with TRBD2. The CDR3 spans 15 residues. From germline, CDR1 is SEHNR and CDR2 FQNEAQ (reference sequence). V was pared by 5 bases and J by 5 bases, with 10 bases of the junction left unmatched. CDR3 sequence (DNA): TGTGCCAGCAGCAGACTTAGCGGGAGCTTCGACGAGCAGTACTTC. Encoded protein: CASSRLSGSFDEQYF.

This clonotype has only a few counts. This sequence joins TRBV27 and TRBJ2-3, with D possibly being TRBD1 or TRBD2 (7 bases each). Germline lookup yields CDR1 MNHEY and CDR2 SMNVEV (reference sequence). The CDR3 loop spans 14 amino acids. Trimming shortened V by 4 bases and J by 6 bases, and 14 bases separated the two germline ends. CDR3 sequence: CASSSEQGGDTQYF. Here the CDR3 DNA reads TGTGCCAGCAGTTCGGAGCAGGGGGGGGATACGCAGTATTTT.

In its sample, this clonotype was seen a few times. This chain uses TRBV4-2 with TRBJ1-1; 8 bases line up with TRBD1. The CDR3 length is 16 residues. V shed 0 bases and J 0 bases; nucleotides not matched to a gene: 3. Looked up from germline, CDR1 is LGHNA and CDR2 is YNFKEQ. In DNA form, the CDR3 reads TGTGCCAGCAGCCAAGACTCGACAGGGGTGAACACTGAAGCTTTCTTT. Translation: CASSQDSTGVNTEAFF.

This clonotype appeared a few times. V gene TRBV9 combines with J gene TRBJ2-7; D may be TRBD1 or TRBD2 (5 bases each). CDR1 and CDR2 (germline): SGDLS, YYNGEE. This CDR3 spans 13 amino acids. Trimming removed 3 bases from V and 7 bases from J, with 14 bases in between. This CDR3 is CASSGGTVGEQYF. CDR3 sequence (DNA): TGTGCCAGCAGCGGAGGGACGGTTGGTGAGCAGTACTTC. Looking up the rest from reference TRBV9 and TRBJ2-7 gives the full variable domain: DSGVTQTPKHLITATGQRVTLRCSPRSGDLSVYWYQQSLDQGLQFLIQYYNGEERAKGNILERFSAQQFPDLHSELNLSSLELGDSALYFCASSGGTVGEQYFGPGTRLTVT.

The chain carries TRBV18 and TRBJ2-1; possibly TRBD1 for D (5 bases). CDR1 is KGHSH, CDR2 LQKENI, per germline. Trimming took 6 bases from V and 1 from J, leaving 10 bases between them. CDR3 size: 14 residues. As DNA, the CDR3 is TGTGCCAGCTCGGGGCAGACATCCTACAATGAGCAGTTCTTC. It encodes CASSGQTSYNEQFF. The variable domain in full, with the rest retrieved from reference TRBV18 and TRBJ2-1, is NAGVMQNPRHLVRRRGQEARLRCSPMKGHSHVYWYRQLPEEGLKFMVYLQKENIIDESGMPKERFSAEFPKEGPSILRIQQVVRGDSAAYFCASSGQTSYNEQFFGPGTRLTVL.

This clonotype was found a few times. This chain uses TRBV12-3 or TRBV12-4 with TRBJ1-1; no firm D call. V lost 10 bases and J lost 4, with 16 bases in between. The CDR3 has 13 amino acids. The CDR3, as DNA: TGTGCCACCGAAGTAGACCGTAGCACTGAAGCTTTCTTT. Amino acid sequence: CATEVDRSTEAFF.

This clonotype was observed a handful of times. The V call is TRBV20-1, the J call TRBJ1-5; D is uncertain. CDR3 length equals 13 residues. V lost 3 bases to trimming and J lost 5 bases, with 11 bases between them. CDR1 and CDR2 from the germline V gene are DFQATT and SNEGSKA (reference sequence). This chain's CDR3 is CSASYGRDQPQHF. CDR3 in DNA: TGCAGTGCTAGTTATGGCAGAGATCAGCCCCAGCATTTT.

This clonotype came up a few times. This sequence joins TRBV5-1 and TRBJ2-1; no firm D call. V was pared by 3 bases and J by 8 bases, with 9 bases between. CDR1 SGHRS and CDR2 YFSETQ come from the germline V gene. The CDR3 runs to 12 residues. CDR3 sequence reads: CASSSTGDEQFF. CDR3 sequence (DNA): TGCGCCAGCAGCTCTACTGGGGATGAGCAGTTCTTC.

This clonotype was observed a few times. This chain connects TRBV4-1 to TRBJ1-1; D might be TRBD1 (5 bases). This CDR3 has 15 amino acids. Deletions cut 2 bases from V and 1 base from J, with 11 bases between. CDR1 MGHRA and CDR2 YSYEKL come from the germline V gene. As DNA, the CDR3 is TGCGCCAGCAGCCAACAGGGTTTCAAGAACACTGAAGCTTTCTTT. Translated: CASSQQGFKNTEAFF.